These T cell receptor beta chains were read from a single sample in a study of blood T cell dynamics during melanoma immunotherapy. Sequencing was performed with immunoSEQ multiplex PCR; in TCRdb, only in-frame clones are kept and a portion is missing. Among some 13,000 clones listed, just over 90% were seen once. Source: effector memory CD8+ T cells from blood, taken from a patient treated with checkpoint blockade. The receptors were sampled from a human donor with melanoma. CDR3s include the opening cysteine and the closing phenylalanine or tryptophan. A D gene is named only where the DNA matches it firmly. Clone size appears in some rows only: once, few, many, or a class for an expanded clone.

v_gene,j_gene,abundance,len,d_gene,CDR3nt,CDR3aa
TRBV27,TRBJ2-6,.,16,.,TGTGCCAGCAGTTTAACAGGTGCCTCTGGGGCCAACGTCCTGACTTTC,CASSLTGASGANVLTF
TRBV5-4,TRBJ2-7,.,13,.,TGTGCCAGCAGCAGGACAGAGATCGACGAGCAGTACTTC,CASSRTEIDEQYF
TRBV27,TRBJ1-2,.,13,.,TGTGCCAGCAGTTTATCGGCAGGTTTCGGCTACACCTTC,CASSLSAGFGYTF
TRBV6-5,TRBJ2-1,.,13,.,TGTGCCAGCAGCTATGGTGGGGGGAGTGAGCAGTTCTTC,CASSYGGGSEQFF
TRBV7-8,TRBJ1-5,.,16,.,TGTGCCAGCAGCTTCTATGCGAGATTAAACAATCAGCCCCAGCATTTT,CASSFYARLNNQPQHF
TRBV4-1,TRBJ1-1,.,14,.,TGCGCCAGCAGCCAGCCATTAATGAACACTGAAGCTTTCTTT,CASSQPLMNTEAFF
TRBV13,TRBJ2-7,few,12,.,TGTGCCAGCAGCCCGTCGGGCTACGAGCAGTACTTC,CASSPSGYEQYF
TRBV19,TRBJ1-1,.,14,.,TGTGCCAGTAGTTGGATGATCGACGGGGGTGAAGCTTTCTTT,CASSWMIDGGEAFF
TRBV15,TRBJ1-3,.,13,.,TGTGCCACCAGCACGGTGGAAAGAAACACCATATATTTT,CATSTVERNTIYF
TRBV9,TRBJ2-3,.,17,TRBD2,TGTGCCAGCAGCGCTTCTGGGACTAGCGGTTACACAGATACGCAGTATTTT,CASSASGTSGYTDTQYF
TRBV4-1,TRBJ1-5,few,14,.,TGCGCCAGCAGCCTCGGTGGTTTTAATCAGCCCCAGCATTTT,CASSLGGFNQPQHF
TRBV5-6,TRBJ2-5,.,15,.,TGTGCCAGCAGCTTGGAAAGCGGAGGGCAAGAGACCCAGTACTTC,CASSLESGGQETQYF
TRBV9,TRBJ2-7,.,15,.,TGTGCCAGCAGCGTAGAAATCTCCGGCCTATACGAGCAGTACTTC,CASSVEISGLYEQYF
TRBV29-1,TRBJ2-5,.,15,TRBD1,TGCAGCGTTGAAGAACCTACGACAGGGAGTCAGACCCAGTACTTC,CSVEEPTTGSQTQYF
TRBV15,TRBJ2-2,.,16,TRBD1,TGTGCCACCAGCGGCAGAGACAGGGGGCTTGACGGGGAGCTGTTTTTT,CATSGRDRGLDGELFF
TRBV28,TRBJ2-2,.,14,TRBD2,TGTGCCAGCAGTCAGGGACTACCTACCGGGGAGCTGTTTTTT,CASSQGLPTGELFF
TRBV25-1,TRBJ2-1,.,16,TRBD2,TGTGCCAGCAGTCCTCTGATACTAGCGGGAGACTATGAGCAGTTCTTC,CASSPLILAGDYEQFF
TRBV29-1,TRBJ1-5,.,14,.,TGCAGCGTACCACAGGAGAGGAACAATCAGCCCCAGCATTTT,CSVPQERNNQPQHF
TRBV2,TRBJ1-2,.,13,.,TGTGCCAGCAAGGCAGTGACTAACTATGGCTACACCTTC,CASKAVTNYGYTF
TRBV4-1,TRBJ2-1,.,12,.,TGCGCCAGCAGCCAAGGGCACAATGAGCAGTTCTTC,CASSQGHNEQFF
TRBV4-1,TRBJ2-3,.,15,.,TGCGCCAGCAGCCCCTGGACACGAGGGACAGATACGCAGTATTTT,CASSPWTRGTDTQYF